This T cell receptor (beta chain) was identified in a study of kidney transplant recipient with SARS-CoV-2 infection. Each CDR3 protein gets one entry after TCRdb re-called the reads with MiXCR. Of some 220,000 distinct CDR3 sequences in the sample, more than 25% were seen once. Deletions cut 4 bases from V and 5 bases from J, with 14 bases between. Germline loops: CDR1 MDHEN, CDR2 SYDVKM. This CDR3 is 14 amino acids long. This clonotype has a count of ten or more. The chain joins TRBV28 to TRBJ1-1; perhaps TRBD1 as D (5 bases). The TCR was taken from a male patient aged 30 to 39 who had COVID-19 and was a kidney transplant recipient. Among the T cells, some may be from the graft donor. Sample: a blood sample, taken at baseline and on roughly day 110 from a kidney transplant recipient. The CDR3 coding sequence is TGTGCCAGCAGTTGGCGGGGCGTTAGAACTGAAGCTTTCTTT. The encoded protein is CASSWRGVRTEAFF.